The 30 T cell receptor beta chains reported below all come from one sample, sequenced in a study of blood T cell repertoires in COVID-19. Only in-frame clones appear in the TCRdb table, and some are missing; sequencing was by immunoSEQ multiplex PCR. The data show about 270,000 clones, under 90% seen once. Material: peripheral blood. The receptors were sampled from a woman aged 55-69 years with active or convalescent COVID-19.

This chain links TRBV19 with TRBJ2-5; 8 bases are a match to TRBD2. This CDR3 is built from 17 residues. Per germline, CDR1 LNHDA and CDR2 SQIVND (reference sequence). Trimming cost V 3 bases and J 1 base; bases outside gene matches: 10. The CDR3 sequence is CASSIGGLGRGQETQYF. The DNA for the CDR3 is TGTGCCAGTAGTATTGGGGGACTCGGGAGGGGCCAAGAGACCCAGTACTTC.

This clone was observed once. This chain connects TRBV9 to TRBJ2-3; TRBD1 matches 7 bases. Trimming cost V 3 bases and J 7 bases; bases outside gene matches: 14. The CDR3 sequence is 16 residues long. Germline CDR1 and CDR2: SGDLS and YYNGEE. The CDR3 here is CASSAPVWDSSNTQYF. The CDR3 coding sequence is TGTGCCAGCAGCGCCCCAGTCTGGGACAGTTCAAATACGCAGTATTTT.

The V gene is TRBV2, the J gene TRBJ1-2, with 7 bases aligning to TRBD1. Trimming took 7 bases from V and 4 from J; bases not matched to a gene: 3. Per germline, CDR1 SNHLY and CDR2 FYNNEI. This CDR3 contains 12 residues. The CDR3, as DNA: TGTGCCAGCATGCCAGGGGGCTATGGCTACACCTTC. Translated: CASMPGGYGYTF.

The chain is built from TRBV21-1 and TRBJ1-3. TRBV21-1 is assigned pseudogene status. The CDR3 is 19 amino acids. CDR3 sequence: CASSRTGIGGTPSGNTIYF. CDR3 nucleotide sequence: TGTGCCAGCAGCCGAACGGGGATTGGAGGAACCCCCTCTGGAAACACCATATATTTT.

A remark on this clone: One end of the junction fails to match germline, which may point to a read error. The chain joins TRBV30 to TRBJ2-5, with 9 bases lining up with TRBD2. This CDR3 region has 14 residues. Germline V gene data show CDR1 as GTSNPN and CDR2 as SVGIG (reference sequence). The CDR3 here is CVWKSGGRQETQYF. The CDR3 DNA sequence: TGTGTCTGGAAGAGCGGGGGGCGCCAAGAGACCCAGTACTTC.

The chain is built from TRBV12-5 and TRBJ1-1, with 8 bases matching TRBD1. Germline CDR1 LGHNT, CDR2 FRNRAP. V shed 6 bases, J shed 2 bases, and the junction held 17 bases outside the gene matches. The CDR3 has 18 amino acids. The CDR3 bases are TGTGCTAGTGGCCTCCTGGACAGGGCCTACTTACTTAACACTGAAGCTTTCTTT. Translating gives CASGLLDRAYLLNTEAFF. Looking up the rest from reference TRBV12-5 and TRBJ1-1 gives the full variable domain: DARVTQTPRHKVTEMGQEVTMRCQPILGHNTVFWYRQTMMQGLELLAYFRNRAPLDDSGMPKDRFSAEMPDATLATLKIQPSEPRDSAVYFCASGLLDRAYLLNTEAFFGQGTRLTVV.

This rearrangement joins TRBV7-8 to TRBJ1-6; 8 bases line up with TRBD1. After removal of 1 base from V and 3 bases from J, the junction contained 14 bases not matched to a gene. Germline loops: CDR1 SGHVS, CDR2 FQNEAQ. This CDR3 is built from 20 residues. The CDR3 DNA follows: TGTGCCAGCAGCTTAGATGGGTCTGTCAGGGGGCGAAGCTATAATTCACCCCTCCACTTT. This translates into CASSLDGSVRGRSYNSPLHF.

This CDR3 is CASSPGAEGYTF. DNA for the CDR3: TGCGCCAGCAGCCCTGGAGCGGAAGGCTACACCTTC. The chain is built from TRBV5-1 and TRBJ1-2; D remains ambiguous. The CDR3 length is 12 residues. The V end lost 4 bases, the J end lost 8 bases, and 12 bases lay between the germline ends. Germline-derived CDR1 and CDR2 are SGHRS and YFSETQ.

The chain has TRBV9 and TRBJ2-6; TRBD1 matches 8 bases. With V trimmed by 2 bases and J by 4 bases, 11 bases remained unmatched. The CDR3 consists of 18 residues. CDR1 is SGDLS and CDR2 is YYNGEE in the germline V gene. Here the CDR3 reads CASSVPGQVITGANVLTF. The CDR3 coding sequence is TGTGCCAGCAGCGTTCCGGGACAGGTGATTACCGGGGCCAACGTCCTGACTTTC. The entire variable domain, with the rest obtained from reference TRBV9 and TRBJ2-6, is as follows: DSGVTQTPKHLITATGQRVTLRCSPRSGDLSVYWYQQSLDQGLQFLIQYYNGEERAKGNILERFSAQQFPDLHSELNLSSLELGDSALYFCASSVPGQVITGANVLTFGAGSRLTVL.

This chain connects TRBV6-5 to TRBJ1-2; D is perhaps TRBD1 (5 bases). CDR3 length equals 14 residues. Trimming left V 0 bases short and J 6 bases short, with 11 bases between. Germline-derived CDR1 and CDR2 are MNHEY and SVGAGI. The CDR3 loop reads CASSYSGGWDGYTF. The CDR3, as DNA: TGTGCCAGCAGTTACTCGGGGGGGTGGGATGGCTACACCTTC.

This clone was recorded once. This chain connects TRBV25-1 to TRBJ1-1, with D perhaps matching TRBD1 (5 bases). The CDR3 has 13 amino acids. Trimming cost V 5 bases and J 7 bases, with 14 bases left between them. Germline V gene lookup returns CDR1 MGHDK and CDR2 SYGVNS. CDR3 protein: CASSRSGSYEAFF. For the CDR3, the DNA is TGTGCCAGCAGTCGTTCAGGGTCCTATGAAGCTTTCTTT.

V is TRBV6-4 and J is TRBJ1-5; 7 nucleotides line up with TRBD1. In germline, CDR1 is MRHNA, CDR2 SNTAGT. V trimming: 0 bases; J trimming: 2 bases; junction bases outside the gene matches: 10. The CDR3 consists of 18 residues. The CDR3 protein is CASSDSRRRGRGNQPQHF. In nucleotides, the CDR3 is TGTGCCAGCAGTGACTCGAGGAGGAGGGGGCGCGGCAATCAGCCCCAGCATTTT.

The chain employs TRBV12-3 or TRBV12-4 and TRBJ2-7; D perhaps matches TRBD2 (6 bases). V lost 3 bases and J 6 bases, leaving 9 bases between the germline ends. CDR3 length: 12 amino acids. In DNA, the CDR3 is TGTGCCAGCAGTTTCAGGGACTCCGAGCAGTACTTC. Residues: CASSFRDSEQYF.

The chain links TRBV2 to TRBJ2-5; 11 nucleotides match TRBD2. Germline V lookup: CDR1 SNHLY, CDR2 FYNNEI. J lost 1 base, V lost 6 bases, and 4 bases had no gene match. This CDR3 contains 15 residues. CDR3 amino acids: CASRSSGGPQETQYF. CDR3 in DNA: TGTGCCAGCAGATCTAGCGGGGGGCCCCAAGAGACCCAGTACTTC.

This clone was counted only a few times. CDR3 sequence: CAWSGFREDYTF. The CDR3 DNA sequence: TGTGCCTGGAGTGGGTTCAGGGAGGACTACACCTTC. The chain employs TRBV30 and TRBJ1-2; D might be TRBD1 (5 bases). Trimming shortened V by 1 base and J by 10 bases, and 13 bases separated the two germline ends. Germline lookup yields CDR1 GTSNPN and CDR2 SVGIG (reference sequence). This CDR3 contains 12 residues.

The chain is built from TRBV5-6 and TRBJ1-2; 12 positions agree with TRBD1. Germline values: CDR1 SGHDT, CDR2 YYEEEE. CDR3 length equals 13 residues. With V trimmed by 3 bases and J by 10 bases, 4 bases remained unmatched. The CDR3 reads CASSWDRGQDYTF. The CDR3 nucleotides read TGTGCCAGCAGCTGGGACAGGGGGCAAGACTACACCTTC.

The CDR3 sequence is CATSQSGPYEQYF. In DNA, the CDR3 is TGTGCCACGTCCCAGTCAGGTCCCTACGAGCAGTACTTC. V usage is TRBV19 and J usage is TRBJ2-7; the D is unclear. Germline lookup yields CDR1 LNHDA and CDR2 SQIVND (reference sequence). With 10 bases removed from V and 2 bases from J, the gap between germline ends came to 15 bases. The CDR3 spans 13 residues.

The chain uses TRBV2 and TRBJ2-5, with D possibly matching TRBD2 (5 bases). V lost 7 bases and J lost 0, with 9 bases in between. The CDR3 consists of 13 residues. Germline loops: CDR1 SNHLY, CDR2 FYNNEI. In DNA, the CDR3 is TGTGCCAGCAATACGGGGAACCAAGAGACCCAGTACTTC. Protein product: CASNTGNQETQYF.

The V gene is TRBV7-3, the J gene TRBJ2-3; 12 nucleotides match TRBD2. This CDR3 comprises 19 residues. Germline V gene data show CDR1 as SGHTA and CDR2 as FQGTGA. J lost 4 bases, V lost 4 bases, and 15 bases had no gene match. Written as DNA, the CDR3 is TGTGCCAGCAGCTCGGTTACTAGCGGGGGGAGACTGCGGTCAGATACGCAGTATTTT. Its protein product is CASSSVTSGGRLRSDTQYF.

This chain joins TRBV7-9 and TRBJ1-3, with D unclear. The CDR3 is made up of 13 amino acids. Trimming left V 0 bases short and J 8 bases short, with 8 bases between. Germline V CDR1 and CDR2: SEHNR, FQNEAQ (reference sequence). This chain's CDR3 is CASSLAQFDTIYF. The DNA of the CDR3 is TGTGCCAGCAGCTTAGCACAATTTGACACCATATATTTT.

The chain recombines TRBV5-1 with TRBJ2-3; 9 positions match TRBD2. This CDR3 region has 16 residues. CDR1 SGHRS and CDR2 YFSETQ come from the germline V gene. Unmatched junction bases numbered 6, after V lost 0 bases and J lost 4 bases. The CDR3 region is CASSLAAGGLADTQYF. In nucleotides, the CDR3 is TGCGCCAGCAGCTTGGCCGCGGGGGGGCTCGCAGATACGCAGTATTTT.

As concerns this clone: At one boundary the junction diverges from the germline segment, which might be a read error. The chain links TRBV30 to TRBJ1-3; 8 nucleotides match TRBD1. CDR1 and CDR2 (germline): GTSNPN, SVGIG (reference sequence). This CDR3 has 15 amino acids. CDR3 DNA sequence: TGTGCTTGGAGTAGGGGGACAGGCGTAGGAAACACCATATATTTT. Residues: CAWSRGTGVGNTIYF.

V and J are TRBV14 and TRBJ2-7, with D perhaps matching TRBD1 (5 bases). The CDR3 runs to 15 residues. Trimming left V 1 base short and J 5 bases short, with 15 bases between. From germline, CDR1 is SGHDN and CDR2 FVKESK. CDR3 amino acids: CASSQGRRGSHEQYF. The CDR3 region has the DNA TGTGCCAGCAGCCAAGGGAGAAGGGGATCCCACGAGCAGTACTTC.

The chain employs TRBV7-9 and TRBJ2-5; TRBD2 matches at 12 bases. The CDR3 extends over 17 amino acids. After removal of 5 bases from V and 5 bases from J, the junction contained 12 bases not matched to a gene. Germline values: CDR1 SEHNR, CDR2 FQNEAQ (reference sequence). CDR3 sequence (DNA): TGTGCCAGCAGCAAAAGGGGTCCGCTAGCGGGGGGGGAGACCCAGTACTTC. It specifies CASSKRGPLAGGETQYF.

This clone was picked up many times. V is TRBV10-3 and J is TRBJ1-5, with D maybe TRBD1 (5 bases). Germline V gene data show CDR1 as ENHRY and CDR2 as SYGVKD. The CDR3 is made up of 19 amino acids. Trimming pared 6 bases from V and 0 bases from J, leaving 24 bases between. The CDR3 reads CAISQGQAGRSYSNQPQHF. The DNA for the CDR3 is TGTGCCATCAGCCAAGGACAAGCCGGACGGTCTTATAGCAATCAGCCCCAGCATTTT.

The chain has TRBV27 and TRBJ1-1; 7 bases agree with TRBD1. Germline V gives CDR1 MNHEY, CDR2 SMNVEV (reference sequence). J was trimmed by 7 bases and V by 6 bases; bases with no gene match: 14. The CDR3 runs to 15 residues. The CDR3: CASRGVWDSRNEAFF. For the CDR3, the DNA is TGTGCCAGCAGGGGTGTTTGGGACAGCCGCAATGAAGCTTTCTTT.

Concerning this clone: Other DNA sequences of this sample code for an identical CDR3. The J gene is TRBJ2-1, the V gene TRBV7-7, with D uncertain. This CDR3 is 13 amino acids long. The V and J ends lost 1 base and 10 bases respectively, with 11 bases between them. CDR1 is SSHAT and CDR2 is FNYEAQ in the germline V gene (reference sequence). CDR3 sequence reads: CASSLDPGNEQFF. The CDR3 bases are TGTGCCAGCAGCTTAGACCCAGGAAACGAGCAGTTCTTC.

This rearrangement joins TRBV9 to TRBJ2-7; TRBD2 aligns across 9 bases. The length of the CDR3 is 14 residues. Germline CDR1 SGDLS, CDR2 YYNGEE. The V and J ends lost 7 bases and 1 base, in that order; junction bases with no gene match: 6. In DNA, the CDR3 is TGTGCCAGCGGATCTAGCGGGGTTTCCTACGAGCAGTACTTC. This sequence encodes CASGSSGVSYEQYF.

The CDR3 loop is CASSAGQGYYGYTF. The CDR3 DNA reads TGCGCCAGCAGCGCAGGACAGGGCTACTATGGCTACACCTTC. The J gene is TRBJ1-2, the V gene TRBV5-1; 8 bases are shared with TRBD1. Germline V gene sequence: CDR1 SGHRS, CDR2 YFSETQ. This CDR3 is 14 amino acids long. The ends lost 4 bases at V and 3 bases at J; junction bases unmatched: 5.

The rearrangement uses TRBV11-2 and TRBJ2-1; TRBD2 matches 8 bases. There are 18 residues in the CDR3. The J segment lost 0 bases and the V segment lost 5 bases, leaving 12 bases of the junction unmatched. Germline V CDR1 and CDR2: SGHAT, FQNNGV. CDR3 nucleotide sequence: TGTGCCAGCAGCAAGGTGTCGGGGGGGTTAAGCTCCTACAATGAGCAGTTCTTC. Protein product: CASSKVSGGLSSYNEQFF.